This TCR beta chain was sequenced for a study of blood T cell repertoires in COVID-19. Across the whole study: The United States, Italy and Spain provided the acute and convalescent COVID-19 samples. In each case, the material was cDNA or gDNA derived from T cells, B-cell-depleted T cells, or PBMCs.

Source study methods: By means of reference gene primer amplification, nucleated cell counts were estimated. Some clones are missing from TCRdb's copy, which holds only in-frame ones; the method was immunoSEQ multiplex PCR. Clone size and V and J calls were adopted from that table, with D and trimming inferred from the DNA. The sample yields under 200,000 clones, about 82% seen once. The CDR3 spans 14 residues. Germline CDR1 and CDR2: SNHLY and FYNNEI. V was cut by 5 bases and J by 6 bases, with 16 bases left in between. The V gene is TRBV2, the J gene TRBJ1-1; D is possibly TRBD1 (6 bases). The sequencing sample was made of peripheral blood. The clonotype comes from a man between 65 and 85 years old with active or convalescent COVID-19. The CDR3 sequence is CASSFQGTVSEAFF. As DNA, the CDR3 is TGTGCCAGCAGTTTCCAGGGGACGGTCTCTGAAGCTTTCTTT.